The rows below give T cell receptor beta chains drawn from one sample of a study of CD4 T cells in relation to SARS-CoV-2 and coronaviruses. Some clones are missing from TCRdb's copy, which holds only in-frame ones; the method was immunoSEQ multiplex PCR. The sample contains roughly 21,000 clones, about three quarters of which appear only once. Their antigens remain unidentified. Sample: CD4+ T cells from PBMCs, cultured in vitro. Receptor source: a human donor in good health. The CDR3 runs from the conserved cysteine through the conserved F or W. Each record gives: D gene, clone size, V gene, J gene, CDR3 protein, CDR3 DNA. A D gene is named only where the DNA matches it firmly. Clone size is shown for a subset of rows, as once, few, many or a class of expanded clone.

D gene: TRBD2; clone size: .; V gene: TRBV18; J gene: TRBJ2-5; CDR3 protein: CASSSSGGTQETQYF; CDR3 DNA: TGTGCCAGCTCATCTAGCGGGGGAACCCAAGAGACCCAGTACTTC
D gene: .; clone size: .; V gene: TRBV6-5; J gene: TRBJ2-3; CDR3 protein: CASSYRKADTQYF; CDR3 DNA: TGTGCCAGCAGTTACCGGAAAGCAGATACGCAGTATTTT
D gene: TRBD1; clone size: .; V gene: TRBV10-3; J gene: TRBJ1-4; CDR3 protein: CAISGNRGQEKLFF; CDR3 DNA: TGTGCCATCAGTGGGAACAGGGGGCAGGAAAAACTGTTTTTT
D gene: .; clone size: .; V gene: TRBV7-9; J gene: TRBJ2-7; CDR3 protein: CASSLRGAGEQYF; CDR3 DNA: TGTGCCAGCAGCTTACGGGGAGCGGGCGAGCAGTACTTC
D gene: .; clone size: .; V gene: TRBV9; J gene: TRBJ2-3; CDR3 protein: CASSVANVGDTQYF; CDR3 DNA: TGTGCCAGCAGCGTAGCAAACGTCGGAGATACGCAGTATTTT
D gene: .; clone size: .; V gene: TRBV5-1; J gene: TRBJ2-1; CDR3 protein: CASSLYTGTLYNEQFF; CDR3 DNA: TGCGCCAGCAGCTTGTACACAGGGACTCTCTACAATGAGCAGTTCTTC
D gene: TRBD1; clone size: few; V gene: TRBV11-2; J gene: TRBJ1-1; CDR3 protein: CASSLTEGGATEAFF; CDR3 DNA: TGTGCCAGCAGCTTGACTGAAGGGGGCGCCACTGAAGCTTTCTTT
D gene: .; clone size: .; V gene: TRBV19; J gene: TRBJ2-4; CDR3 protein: CASSIRQGGNIQYF; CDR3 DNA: TGTGCCAGTAGTATTCGGCAGGGGGGAAACATTCAGTACTTC
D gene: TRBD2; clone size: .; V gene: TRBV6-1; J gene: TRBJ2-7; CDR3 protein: CASSESGRFEQYF; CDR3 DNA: TGTGCCAGCAGTGAAAGCGGGAGGTTTGAGCAGTACTTC
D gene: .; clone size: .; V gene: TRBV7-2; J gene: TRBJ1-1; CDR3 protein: CASSLTGTEMNTEAFF; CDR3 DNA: TGTGCCAGCAGCTTAACCGGGACGGAGATGAACACTGAAGCTTTCTTT
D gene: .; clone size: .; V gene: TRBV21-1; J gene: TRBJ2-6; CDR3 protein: CASSLRPLRDLGANVLTF; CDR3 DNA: TGTGCCAGCAGCCTCCGCCCACTTCGGGACTTAGGGGCCAACGTCCTGACTTTC
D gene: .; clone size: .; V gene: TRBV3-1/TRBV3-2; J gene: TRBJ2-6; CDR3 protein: CASSQHRGANVLTF; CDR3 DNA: TGTGCCAGCAGCCAACACAGGGGGGCCAACGTCCTGACTTTC
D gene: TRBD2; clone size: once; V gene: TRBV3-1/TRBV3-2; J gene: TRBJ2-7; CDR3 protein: CASTRLAGSYEQYF; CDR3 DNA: TGTGCCAGCACCCGACTAGCGGGGTCCTACGAGCAGTACTTC
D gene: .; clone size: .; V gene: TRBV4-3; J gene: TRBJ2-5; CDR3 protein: CASSPAGRSGETQYF; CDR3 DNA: TGCGCCAGCAGCCCCGCCGGACGGTCGGGAGAGACCCAGTACTTC
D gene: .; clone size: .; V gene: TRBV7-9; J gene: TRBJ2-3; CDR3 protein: CAGGRGRSTDTQYF; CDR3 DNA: TGTGCTGGGGGGCGGGGACGAAGCACAGATACGCAGTATTTT
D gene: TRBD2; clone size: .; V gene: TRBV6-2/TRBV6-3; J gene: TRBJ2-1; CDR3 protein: CASSSSRTSGNEQFF; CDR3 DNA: TGTGCCAGCAGTTCCTCACGCACTAGCGGCAATGAGCAGTTCTTC
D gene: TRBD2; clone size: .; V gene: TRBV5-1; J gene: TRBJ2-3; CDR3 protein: CASSLGTSGTTDTQYF; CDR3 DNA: TGCGCCAGCAGCCTCGGGACTAGCGGGACAACAGATACGCAGTATTTT
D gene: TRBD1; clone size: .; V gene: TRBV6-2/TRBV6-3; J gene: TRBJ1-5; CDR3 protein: CASRPTGAGGNQPQHF; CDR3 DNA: TGTGCCAGCAGACCTACAGGGGCTGGTGGCAATCAGCCCCAGCATTTT
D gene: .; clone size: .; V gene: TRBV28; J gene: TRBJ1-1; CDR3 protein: CASKDGQTANTEAFF; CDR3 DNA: TGTGCCAGCAAAGACGGACAGACGGCTAACACTGAAGCTTTCTTT
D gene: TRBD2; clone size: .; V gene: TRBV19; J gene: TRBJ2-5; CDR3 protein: CASSIGSSGRYQETQYF; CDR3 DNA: TGTGCCAGTAGTATAGGTTCTAGCGGGCGGTACCAAGAGACCCAGTACTTC
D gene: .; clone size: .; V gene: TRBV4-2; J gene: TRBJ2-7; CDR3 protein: CASSQDSRDYEQYF; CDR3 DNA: TGTGCCAGCAGCCAAGATTCCAGGGACTACGAGCAGTACTTC
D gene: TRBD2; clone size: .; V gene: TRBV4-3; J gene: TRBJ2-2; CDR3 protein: CASSQDSGGPGELFF; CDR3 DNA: TGCGCCAGCAGCCAAGATAGCGGGGGGCCCGGGGAGCTGTTTTTT
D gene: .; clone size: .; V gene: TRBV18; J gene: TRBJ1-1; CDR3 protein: CASSPVGGGGTEAFF; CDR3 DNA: TGTGCCAGCTCACCCGTCGGGGGCGGGGGCACTGAAGCTTTCTTT
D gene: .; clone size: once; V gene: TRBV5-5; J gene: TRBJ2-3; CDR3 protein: CASSAAGTRDTQYF; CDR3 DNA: TGTGCCAGCAGCGCGGCGGGGACGCGGGATACGCAGTATTTT
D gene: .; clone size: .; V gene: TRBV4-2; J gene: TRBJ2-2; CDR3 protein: CASSQSTRNTGELFF; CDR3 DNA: TGTGCCAGCAGCCAATCTACTCGGAACACCGGGGAGCTGTTTTTT
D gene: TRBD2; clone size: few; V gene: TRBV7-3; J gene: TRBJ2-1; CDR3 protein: CASSRGLAGGNEQFF; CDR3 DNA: TGTGCCAGCAGCCGAGGGCTAGCGGGGGGCAATGAGCAGTTCTTC
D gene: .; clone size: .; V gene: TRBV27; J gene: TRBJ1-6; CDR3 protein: CASSSSGVSSYNSPLHF; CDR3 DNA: TGTGCCAGCAGTTCCTCAGGGGTAAGCTCCTATAATTCACCCCTCCACTTT
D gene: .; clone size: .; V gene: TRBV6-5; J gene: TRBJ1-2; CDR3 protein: CASTPGGPYGYTF; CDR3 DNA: TGTGCCAGCACCCCCGGGGGCCCGTATGGCTACACCTTC
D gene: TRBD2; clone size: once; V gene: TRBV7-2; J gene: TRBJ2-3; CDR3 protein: CASSKTSFPTDTQYF; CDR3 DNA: TGTGCCAGCAGCAAGACTAGCTTTCCCACAGATACGCAGTATTTT
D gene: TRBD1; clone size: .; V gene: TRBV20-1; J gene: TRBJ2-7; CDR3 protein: CSASLRTGGYEQYF; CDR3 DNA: TGCAGTGCTAGTTTAAGAACAGGGGGCTACGAGCAGTACTTC
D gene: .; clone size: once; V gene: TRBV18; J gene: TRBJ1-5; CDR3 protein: CASSAGEYGNQPQHF; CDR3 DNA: TGTGCCAGCTCAGCAGGGGAGTATGGCAATCAGCCCCAGCATTTT
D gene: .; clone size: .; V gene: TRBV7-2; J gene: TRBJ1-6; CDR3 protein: CASSPQGNSPLHF; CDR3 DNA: TGTGCCAGCAGCCCCCAAGGGAATTCACCCCTCCACTTT
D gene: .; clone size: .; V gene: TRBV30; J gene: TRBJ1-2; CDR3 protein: CAWSVSSSRGYTF; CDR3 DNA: TGTGCCTGGAGTGTGTCGTCCAGTCGTGGCTACACCTTC
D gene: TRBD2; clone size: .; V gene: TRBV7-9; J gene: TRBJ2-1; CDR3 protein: CASRPTSGGANEQFF; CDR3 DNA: TGTGCCAGCAGACCGACTAGCGGGGGGGCAAATGAGCAGTTCTTC
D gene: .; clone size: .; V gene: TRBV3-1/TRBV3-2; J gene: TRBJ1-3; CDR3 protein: CASSQDKAWGNTIYF; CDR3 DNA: TGTGCCAGCAGCCAAGATAAGGCTTGGGGAAACACCATATATTTT
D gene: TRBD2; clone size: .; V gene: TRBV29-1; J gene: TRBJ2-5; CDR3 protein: CSEETWTSGEQETQYF; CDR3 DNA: TGCAGCGAAGAAACCTGGACTAGCGGGGAACAAGAGACCCAGTACTTC
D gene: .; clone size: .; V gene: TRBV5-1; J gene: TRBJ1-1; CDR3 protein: CASSSPGEYTEAFF; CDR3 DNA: TGCGCCAGCAGTTCTCCCGGGGAATACACTGAAGCTTTCTTT
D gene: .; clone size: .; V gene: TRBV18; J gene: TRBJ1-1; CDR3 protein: CASSLTVMNTEAFF; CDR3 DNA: TGTGCCAGCTCATTGACAGTCATGAACACTGAAGCTTTCTTT
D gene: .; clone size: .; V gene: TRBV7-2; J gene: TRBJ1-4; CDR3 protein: CASSPNLVGMFANEKLFF; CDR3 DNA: TGTGCCAGCAGTCCTAATCTGGTGGGAATGTTCGCTAATGAAAAACTGTTTTTT
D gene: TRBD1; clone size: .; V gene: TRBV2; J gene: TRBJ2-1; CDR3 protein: CASGFRQGNRNEQFF; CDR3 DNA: TGTGCCAGCGGATTTCGACAGGGGAACCGCAATGAGCAGTTCTTC